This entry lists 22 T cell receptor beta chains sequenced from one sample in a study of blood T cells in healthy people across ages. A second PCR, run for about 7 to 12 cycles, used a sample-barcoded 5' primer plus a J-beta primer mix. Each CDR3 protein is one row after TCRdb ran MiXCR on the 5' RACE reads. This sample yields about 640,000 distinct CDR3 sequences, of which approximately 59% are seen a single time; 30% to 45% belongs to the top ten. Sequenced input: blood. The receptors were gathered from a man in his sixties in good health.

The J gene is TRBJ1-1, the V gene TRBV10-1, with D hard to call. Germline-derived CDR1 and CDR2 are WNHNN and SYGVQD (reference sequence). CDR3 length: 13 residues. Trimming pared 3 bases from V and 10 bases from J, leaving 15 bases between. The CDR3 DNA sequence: TGCGCCAGCAGTGACCTGTCCCCTTCGGCAGCTTTCTTT. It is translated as CASSDLSPSAAFF.

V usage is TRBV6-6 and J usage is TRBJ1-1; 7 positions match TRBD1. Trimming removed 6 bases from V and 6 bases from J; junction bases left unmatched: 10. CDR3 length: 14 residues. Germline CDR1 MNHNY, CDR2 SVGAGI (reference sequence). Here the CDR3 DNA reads TGTGCCAGCAGCGCTTCCAGGGGGTGGTCTGAAGCTTTCTTT. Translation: CASSASRGWSEAFF.

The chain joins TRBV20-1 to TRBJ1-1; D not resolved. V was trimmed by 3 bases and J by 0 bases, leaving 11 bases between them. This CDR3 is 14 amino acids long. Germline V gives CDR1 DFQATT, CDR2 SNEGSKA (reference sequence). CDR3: CSARMGGMNTEAFF. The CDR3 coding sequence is TGCAGTGCTAGGATGGGCGGCATGAACACTGAAGCTTTCTTT.

CDR3 protein: CASSEPLTGDLQETQYF. The CDR3 coding sequence is TGCGCCAGCAGTGAGCCCTTGACAGGGGATCTTCAAGAGACCCAGTACTTC. This rearrangement joins TRBV10-2 to TRBJ2-5; 8 nucleotides agree with TRBD1. The V gene's germline CDR1 is WSHSY and CDR2 SAAADI. The CDR3 extends over 17 amino acids. J gave up 2 bases and V 2 bases, and 10 bases lay outside the gene matches.

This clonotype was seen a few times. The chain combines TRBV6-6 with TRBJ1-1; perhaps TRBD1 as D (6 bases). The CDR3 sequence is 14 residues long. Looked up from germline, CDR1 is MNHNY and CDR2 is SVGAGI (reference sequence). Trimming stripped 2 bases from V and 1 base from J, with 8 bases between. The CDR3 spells CASSYGGGNTEAFF. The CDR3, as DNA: TGTGCCAGCAGTTACGGAGGGGGGAACACTGAAGCTTTCTTT.

CDR3 coding DNA: TGCGCCAGCAGCACAGTAGGACAGGGCACAGATACGCAGTATTTT. Its translation: CASSTVGQGTDTQYF. The chain is built from TRBV10-1 and TRBJ2-3, with TRBD1 matching 7 bases. Looked up from germline, CDR1 is WNHNN and CDR2 is SYGVQD (reference sequence). Unmatched junction bases numbered 7, after V lost 6 bases and J lost 1 base. CDR3 size: 15 residues.

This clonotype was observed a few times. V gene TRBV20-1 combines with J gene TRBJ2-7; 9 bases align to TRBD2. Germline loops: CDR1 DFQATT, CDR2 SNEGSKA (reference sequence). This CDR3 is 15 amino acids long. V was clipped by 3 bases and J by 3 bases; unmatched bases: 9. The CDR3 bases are TGCAGTGCTAGCTCCGCGGGGGGGACGAACTACGAGCAGTACTTC. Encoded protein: CSASSAGGTNYEQYF.

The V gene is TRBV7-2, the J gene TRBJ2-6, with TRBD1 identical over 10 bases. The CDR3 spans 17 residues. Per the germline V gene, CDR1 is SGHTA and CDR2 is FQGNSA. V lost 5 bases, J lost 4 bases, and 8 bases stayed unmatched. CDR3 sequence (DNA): TGTGCCAGCAGCCAGACAGGGGGCGCGACGGGGGCCAACGTCCTGACTTTC. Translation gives CASSQTGGATGANVLTF.

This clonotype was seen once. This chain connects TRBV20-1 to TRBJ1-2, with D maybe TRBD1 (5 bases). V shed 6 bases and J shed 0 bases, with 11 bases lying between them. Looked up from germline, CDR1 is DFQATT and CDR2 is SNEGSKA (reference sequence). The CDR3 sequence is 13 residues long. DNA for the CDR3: TGCAGTGCCCAGGGACGGTCTAACTATGGCTACACCTTC. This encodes CSAQGRSNYGYTF.

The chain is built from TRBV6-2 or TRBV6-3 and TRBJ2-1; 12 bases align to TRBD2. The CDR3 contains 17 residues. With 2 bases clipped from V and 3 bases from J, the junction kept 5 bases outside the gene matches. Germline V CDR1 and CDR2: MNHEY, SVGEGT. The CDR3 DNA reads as TGTGCCAGCAGTTACGGACTAGCGGGGACGATCTACAATGAGCAGTTCTTC. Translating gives CASSYGLAGTIYNEQFF.

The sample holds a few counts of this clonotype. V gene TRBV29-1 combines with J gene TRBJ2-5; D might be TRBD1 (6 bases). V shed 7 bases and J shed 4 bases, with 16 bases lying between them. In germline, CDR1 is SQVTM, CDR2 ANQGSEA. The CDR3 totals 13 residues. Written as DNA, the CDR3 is TGCAGCGGCGCCTCAACAGGGTCAGAGACCCAGTACTTC. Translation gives CSGASTGSETQYF.

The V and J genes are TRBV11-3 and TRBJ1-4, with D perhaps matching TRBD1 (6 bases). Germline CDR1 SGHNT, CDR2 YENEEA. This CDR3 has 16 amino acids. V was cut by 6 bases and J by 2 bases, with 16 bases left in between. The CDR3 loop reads CASRLTRTDTNEKLFF. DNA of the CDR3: TGTGCCAGCAGACTAACCCGGACAGACACTAATGAAAAACTGTTTTTT.

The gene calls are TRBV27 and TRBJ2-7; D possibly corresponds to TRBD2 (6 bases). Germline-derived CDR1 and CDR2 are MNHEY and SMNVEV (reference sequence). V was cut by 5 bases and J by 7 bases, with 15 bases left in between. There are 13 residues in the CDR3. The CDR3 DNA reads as TGTGCCAGCAGTGTATGGGGGGTCGGAGAGCAGTACTTC. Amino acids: CASSVWGVGEQYF.

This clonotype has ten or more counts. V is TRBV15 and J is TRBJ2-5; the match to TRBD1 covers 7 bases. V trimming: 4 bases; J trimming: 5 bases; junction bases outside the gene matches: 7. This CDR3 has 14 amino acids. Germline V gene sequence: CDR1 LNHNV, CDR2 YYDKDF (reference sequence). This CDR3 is CATSKRTGAETQYF. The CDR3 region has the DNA TGTGCCACCAGCAAAAGAACAGGGGCTGAGACCCAGTACTTC.

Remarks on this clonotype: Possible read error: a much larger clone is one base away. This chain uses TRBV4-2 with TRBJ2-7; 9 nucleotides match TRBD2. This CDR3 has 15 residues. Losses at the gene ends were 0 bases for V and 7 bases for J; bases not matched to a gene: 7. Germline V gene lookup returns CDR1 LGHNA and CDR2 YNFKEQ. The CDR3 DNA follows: TGTGCCAGCAGCCAAGATTCGTCAGCGGGGGGTGAGCAGTACTTC. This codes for CASSQDSSAGGEQYF.

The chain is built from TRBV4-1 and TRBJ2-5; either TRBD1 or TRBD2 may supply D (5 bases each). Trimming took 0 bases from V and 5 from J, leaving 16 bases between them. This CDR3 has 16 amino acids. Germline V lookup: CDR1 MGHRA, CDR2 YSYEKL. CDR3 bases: TGCGCCAGCAGCCAAGATCCAACAGGAGGTCGGGAGACCCAGTACTTC. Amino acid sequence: CASSQDPTGGRETQYF.

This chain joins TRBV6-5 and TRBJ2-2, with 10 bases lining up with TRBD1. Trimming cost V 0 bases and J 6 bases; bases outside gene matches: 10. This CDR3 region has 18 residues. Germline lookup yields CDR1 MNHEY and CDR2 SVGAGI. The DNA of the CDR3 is TGTGCCAGCAGTTACTCGATTTCGACAGGGGGCCGGGCCGGGGAGCTGTTTTTT. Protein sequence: CASSYSISTGGRAGELFF.

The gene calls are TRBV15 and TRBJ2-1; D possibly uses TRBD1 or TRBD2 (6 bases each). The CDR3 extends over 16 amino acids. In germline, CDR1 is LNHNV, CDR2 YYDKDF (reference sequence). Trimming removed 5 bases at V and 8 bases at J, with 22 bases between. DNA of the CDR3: TGTGCCACCAGCGCACTAAGGAGGGGGGAACGCGATGAGCAGTTCTTC. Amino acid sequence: CATSALRRGERDEQFF. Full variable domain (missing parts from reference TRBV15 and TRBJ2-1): DAMVIQNPRYQVTQFGKPVTLSCSQTLNHNVMYWYQQKSSQAPKLLFHYYDKDFNNEADTPDNFQSRRPNTSFCFLDIRSPGLGDTAMYLCATSALRRGERDEQFFGPGTRLTVL.

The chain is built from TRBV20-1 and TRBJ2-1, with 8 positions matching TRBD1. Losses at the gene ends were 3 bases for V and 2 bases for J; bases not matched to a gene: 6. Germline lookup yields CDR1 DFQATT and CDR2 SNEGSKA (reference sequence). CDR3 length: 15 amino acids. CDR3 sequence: CSARPTDRAYNEQFF. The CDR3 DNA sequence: TGCAGTGCTAGGCCTACGGACAGGGCCTACAATGAGCAGTTCTTC.

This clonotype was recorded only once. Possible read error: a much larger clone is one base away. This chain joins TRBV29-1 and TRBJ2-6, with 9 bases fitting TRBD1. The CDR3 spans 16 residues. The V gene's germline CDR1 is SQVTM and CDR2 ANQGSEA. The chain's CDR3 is CSVVGTGSFGASVLTF. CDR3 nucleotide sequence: TGCAGCGTTGTCGGGACAGGGTCTTTTGGGGCCAGCGTCCTGACTTTC.

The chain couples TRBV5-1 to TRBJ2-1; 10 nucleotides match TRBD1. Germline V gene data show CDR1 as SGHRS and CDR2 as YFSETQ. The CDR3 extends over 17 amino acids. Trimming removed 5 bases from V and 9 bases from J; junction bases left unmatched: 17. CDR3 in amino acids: CASRGFSRQGAIGEQFF. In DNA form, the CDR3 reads TGCGCCAGCAGGGGGTTCTCGAGACAGGGGGCTATCGGTGAGCAGTTCTTC.

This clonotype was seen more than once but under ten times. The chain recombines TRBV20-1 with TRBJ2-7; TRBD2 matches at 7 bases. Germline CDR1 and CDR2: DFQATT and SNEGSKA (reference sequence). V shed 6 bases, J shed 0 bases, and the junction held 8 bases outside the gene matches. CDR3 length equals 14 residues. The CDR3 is CSASGASSSYEQYF. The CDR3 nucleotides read TGCAGTGCCAGCGGGGCTTCAAGCTCCTACGAGCAGTACTTC.